The 10 T cell receptor beta chains reported below all come from one sample, sequenced in a study of blood T cell repertoires in COVID-19. Repertoires were generated with immunoSEQ multiplex PCR, while TCRdb's copy carries only in-frame clones and drops some. Of more than 50,000 clones listed, more than 75% are singletons. Sequenced material: peripheral blood. The receptors here all came from a human donor in a cohort sampled during active COVID-19.

This clone has more than one count but fewer than ten. The chain uses TRBV9 and TRBJ1-1; maybe TRBD1 (5 bases). V lost 0 bases to trimming and J lost 3 bases, with 6 bases between them. The germline CDR1 and CDR2 sequences are SGDLS and YYNGEE. This CDR3 contains 13 residues. The CDR3 reads CASSVGGDTEAFF. DNA of the CDR3: TGTGCCAGCAGCGTAGGGGGGGACACTGAAGCTTTCTTT.

Here the CDR3 DNA reads TGTGCCACTTCTAGCGGGAGGGCCAGAGATACGCAGTATTTT. Protein product: CATSSGRARDTQYF. The V call is TRBV10-3, the J call TRBJ2-3; TRBD2 matches 12 bases. Per germline, CDR1 ENHRY and CDR2 SYGVKD. The CDR3 is 14 amino acids. The V segment lost 10 bases and the J segment 5 bases; nucleotides outside the gene matches: 7.

A single count supports this clone. The rearrangement joins TRBV27 to TRBJ2-1; a possible D gene is TRBD2 (5 bases). The V end was cut by 6 bases, the J end by 5 bases, with 8 bases between. The CDR3 extends over 12 amino acids. Germline V CDR1 and CDR2: MNHEY, SMNVEV (reference sequence). The CDR3 coding sequence is TGTGCCAGCAGCCGACTAAACAATGAGCAGTTCTTC. Translating it yields CASSRLNNEQFF.

V and J are TRBV18 and TRBJ2-5; 10 bases are a match to TRBD2. The CDR3 totals 15 residues. Germline trimming cut 2 bases from V and 1 base from J; bases unmatched to any gene: 1. Germline V gene lookup returns CDR1 KGHSH and CDR2 LQKENI. CDR3 loop: CASSPRTSGQETQYF. The CDR3 bases are TGTGCCAGCTCACCAAGGACTAGCGGCCAAGAGACCCAGTACTTC. Supplemented by reference TRBV18 and TRBJ2-5, the full variable domain reads NAGVMQNPRHLVRRRGQEARLRCSPMKGHSHVYWYRQLPEEGLKFMVYLQKENIIDESGMPKERFSAEFPKEGPSILRIQQVVRGDSAAYFCASSPRTSGQETQYFGPGTRLLVL.

This sequence joins TRBV19 and TRBJ2-7, with D possibly matching TRBD1 (6 bases). Germline CDR1 reads LNHDA; CDR2 reads SQIVND (reference sequence). This CDR3 region has 13 residues. Trimming took 5 bases from V and 1 from J, leaving 9 bases between them. CDR3 sequence (DNA): TGTGCCAGTAGTCGGGACAAGTCCTACGAGCAGTACTTC. This gives the protein CASSRDKSYEQYF.

The chain recombines TRBV4-1 with TRBJ2-3; 7 bases are shared with TRBD2. Germline values: CDR1 MGHRA, CDR2 YSYEKL. CDR3 length: 15 amino acids. J was trimmed by 2 bases and V by 8 bases; bases with no gene match: 10. CDR3 DNA: TGCGCCAGCCGAATATGGAGCGGGGCCACAGATACGCAGTATTTT. Amino acid sequence: CASRIWSGATDTQYF.

This clone was counted a single time. The genes are TRBV14 and TRBJ1-1; D might be TRBD1 (5 bases). The germline V and J ends were trimmed by 1 base and 11 bases, with 17 bases remaining between them. This CDR3 comprises 14 residues. The germline V gene has CDR1 SGHDN and CDR2 FVKESK. This CDR3 reads CASSQVGQGSKAFF. CDR3 DNA sequence: TGTGCCAGCAGCCAAGTTGGGCAGGGCTCGAAGGCTTTCTTT.

The J gene is TRBJ2-3, the V gene TRBV20-1; tentatively, D is TRBD1 (5 bases). The CDR3 has 12 residues. CDR1 is DFQATT, CDR2 SNEGSKA, per germline (reference sequence). Trimming shortened V by 3 bases and J by 7 bases, and 11 bases separated the two germline ends. CDR3 in DNA: TGCAGTGCTAGTGTTGGGGCGAATACGCAGTATTTT. It codes for CSASVGANTQYF.

The gene calls are TRBV4-3 and TRBJ2-5; D might be TRBD1 (5 bases). CDR1 LGHNA and CDR2 YSLEER come from the germline V gene. This CDR3 is 14 amino acids long. V lost 4 bases, J lost 2 bases, and 11 bases lay in between. CDR3 nucleotide sequence: TGCGCCAGCAGCCCCGACAGCTTTCAAGAGACCCAGTACTTC. This sequence encodes CASSPDSFQETQYF.

Concerning this clone itself: Other DNA variants within this sample encode the same CDR3. The chain recombines TRBV6-5 with TRBJ2-5, with a weak D call TRBD1 (6 bases). The CDR3 consists of 11 residues. Germline V gives CDR1 MNHEY, CDR2 SVGAGI. The V gene lost 6 bases and the J gene lost 5 bases, with 7 bases spanning the gap. CDR3 in amino acids: CASSRGETQYF. CDR3 DNA: TGTGCCAGCAGCAGGGGTGAGACCCAGTACTTC.